Sequencing of this TCR beta chain was carried out in a study of blood T cell repertoires in COVID-19 (dated by TCRdb to the early 2020s). For the wider study: Samples from collaborators originated in the United States, Italy and Spain and spanned both the acute and convalescent phases of COVID-19. Nearly every sample came with metadata listing a de-identified subject ID, COVID-19 status, age in years and sex. The samples were drawn from two sources: the first 160 participants of the ongoing ImmuneRACE study, and fewer than 1,500 subjects contributed by 6 global collaborators. The dataset comprised deeply sampled blood TCRbeta repertoires from subjects exposed to, actively infected with, or recovered from COVID-19. The material from the prospective study consisted of cDNA or gDNA derived from T cells, B-cell-depleted T cells, or PBMCs. The repertoires were released in a freely available public database intended as a resource for research on the immune response to SARS-CoV-2. Where available, HLA class I and class II types were taken from metadata supplied by the sample provider and were not determined by assay-based typing.

Whole blood was collected in K2EDTA tubes by collaborating institutions according to the institutions' own protocols. For TCRbeta analysis, collaborators shipped samples in one of three forms: frozen whole blood, isolated PBMCs, or DNA extracted from either of those sample types. Results and caveats for the whole study, not just this receptor: Clinical and demographic metadata were provided uncurated, with the amount varying by source and participant.

TCRbeta CDR3 regions were amplified from genomic DNA using the immunoSEQ Assay, a bias-controlled multiplex PCR. For the original study's pipeline: The number of nucleated cells in each sample was estimated by amplification of reference gene primers within the assay. To quantify the absolute abundance of each unique TCRbeta CDR3 rearrangement, sequence reads were collapsed and filtered. For each sample, productive Simpson clonality was calculated by taking the square root of Simpson's diversity index across productive rearrangements. TCRdb's version of the immuneACCESS table is confined to in-frame rearrangements and falls short of the full clone set. An unresolved V gene accounts for under half of the shortfall where checked; the remainder is of unknown origin. V and J calls and clone size are those listed in that table; D and trimming were worked out from the DNA. Present in this sample are 55,000 to 70,000 clones, more than 75% of which were seen just once. Roughly 1% of the sample is taken by the ten largest.

On this clone: Its specific antigen is unknown. Qualities for individual bases were not recorded, and no much larger clone is one base off.

CDR1 MNHEY and CDR2 SVGAGI are derived from the germline V gene. V lost 8 bases and J lost 6 bases; the stretch between them is 16 bases long. The CDR3 starts with the cysteine, ends with the phenylalanine, and has 13 residues. The kept DNA is CDR3 alone, 39 bases in frame from the first base. The sequencing sample was made of peripheral blood. The sequence came from a man between 70 and 80 years old with acute or convalescent COVID-19. The chain joins TRBV6-5 to TRBJ1-2; the D segment could be TRBD1, given 6 matching bases. In nucleotides, the sequence is TGTGCCAGCCGATACAAACAGGGAAATGGCTACACCTTC. This yields the protein CASRYKQGNGYTF.